This TCR beta chain was identified in a study of Ad26.COV2.S vaccination and SARS-CoV-2 variants. Study-wide background: Intramuscular Ad26.COV2.S at 5x10^10 or 1x10^11 viral particles.

The repertoire was sequenced with immunoSEQ multiplex PCR; TCRdb's copy has only in-frame clones and lacks some. The sample lists approximately 400,000 clones, 70% to 90% occurring once. The CDR3 is 18 residues long. Unmatched junction bases numbered 15, after V lost 2 bases and J lost 8 bases. Germline V CDR1 and CDR2: KGHSH, LQKENI. Documented treatment: around 19 received Ad26.COV2.S at low or high dose, single or two shots; about 5 received placebo; per-sample allocation not given. The samples were gathered on day 63 after the first injection of vaccine or placebo. Sample: peripheral blood, taken in a trial of Ad26.COV2.S vaccine versus placebo. The sequence derives from a person between 18 and 65 years old who received the Ad26.COV2.S COVID-19 vaccine or a placebo. The gene calls are TRBV18 and TRBJ1-4, with 9 bases matching TRBD1. CDR3 coding DNA: TGTGCCAGCTCACCAACGGACAGGGGTAGCCCTTTTAGGGAAAAACTGTTTTTT. Its protein is CASSPTDRGSPFREKLFF.